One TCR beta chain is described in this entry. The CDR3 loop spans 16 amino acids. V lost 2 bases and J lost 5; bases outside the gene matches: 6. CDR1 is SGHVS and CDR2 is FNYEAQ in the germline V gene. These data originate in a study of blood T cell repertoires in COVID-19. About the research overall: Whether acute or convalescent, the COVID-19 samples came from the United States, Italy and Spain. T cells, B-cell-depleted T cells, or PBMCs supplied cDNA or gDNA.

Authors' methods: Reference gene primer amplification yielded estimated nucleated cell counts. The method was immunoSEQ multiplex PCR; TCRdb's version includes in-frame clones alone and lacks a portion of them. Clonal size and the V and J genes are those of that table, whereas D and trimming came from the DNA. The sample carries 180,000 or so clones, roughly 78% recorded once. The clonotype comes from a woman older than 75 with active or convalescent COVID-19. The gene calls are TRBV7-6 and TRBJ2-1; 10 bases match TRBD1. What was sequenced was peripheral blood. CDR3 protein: CASSLTMTGGHNEQFF. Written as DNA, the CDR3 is TGTGCCAGCAGCTTAACCATGACAGGGGGCCACAATGAGCAGTTCTTC.